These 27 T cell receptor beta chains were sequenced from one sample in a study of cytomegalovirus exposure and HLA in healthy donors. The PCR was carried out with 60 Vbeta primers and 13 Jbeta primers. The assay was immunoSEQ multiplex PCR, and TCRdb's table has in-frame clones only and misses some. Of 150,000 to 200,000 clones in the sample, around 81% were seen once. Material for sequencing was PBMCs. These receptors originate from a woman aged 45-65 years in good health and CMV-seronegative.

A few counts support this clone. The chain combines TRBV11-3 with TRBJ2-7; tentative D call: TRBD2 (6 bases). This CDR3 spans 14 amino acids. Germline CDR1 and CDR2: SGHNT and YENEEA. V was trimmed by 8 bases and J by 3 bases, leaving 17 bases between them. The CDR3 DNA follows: TGTGCCAGCTCCCCCGGGACTGCTAACTACGAGCAGTACTTC. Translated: CASSPGTANYEQYF. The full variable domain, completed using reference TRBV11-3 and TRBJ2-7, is EAGVVQSPRYKIIEKKQPVAFWCNPISGHNTLYWYLQNLGQGPELLIRYENEEAVDDSQLPKDRFSAERLKGVDSTLKIQPAELGDSAVYLCASSPGTANYEQYFGPGTRLTVT.

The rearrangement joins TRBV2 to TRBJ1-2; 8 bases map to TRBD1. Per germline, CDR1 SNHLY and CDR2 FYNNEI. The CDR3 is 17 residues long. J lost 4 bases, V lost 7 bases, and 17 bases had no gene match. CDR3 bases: TGTGCCAGCACATTAACACCGGGACAGGACATGGGCTATGGCTACACCTTC. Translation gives CASTLTPGQDMGYGYTF. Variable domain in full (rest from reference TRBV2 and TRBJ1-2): EPEVTQTPSHQVTQMGQEVILRCVPISNHLYFYWYRQILGQKVEFLVSFYNNEISEKSEIFDDQFSVERPDGSNFTLKIRSTKLEDSAMYFCASTLTPGQDMGYGYTFGSGTRLTVV.

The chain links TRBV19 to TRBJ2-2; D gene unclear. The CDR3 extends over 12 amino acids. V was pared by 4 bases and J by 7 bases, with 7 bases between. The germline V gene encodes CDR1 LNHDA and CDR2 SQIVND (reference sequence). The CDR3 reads CASSSRYGELFF. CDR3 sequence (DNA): TGTGCCAGTAGTAGCAGATACGGGGAGCTGTTTTTT.

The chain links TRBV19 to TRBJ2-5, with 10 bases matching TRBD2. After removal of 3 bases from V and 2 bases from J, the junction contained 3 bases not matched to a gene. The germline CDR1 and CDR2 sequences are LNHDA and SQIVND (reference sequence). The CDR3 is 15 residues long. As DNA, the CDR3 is TGTGCCAGTAGTATTCTAGCGGGGGAACAAGAGACCCAGTACTTC. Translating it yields CASSILAGEQETQYF.

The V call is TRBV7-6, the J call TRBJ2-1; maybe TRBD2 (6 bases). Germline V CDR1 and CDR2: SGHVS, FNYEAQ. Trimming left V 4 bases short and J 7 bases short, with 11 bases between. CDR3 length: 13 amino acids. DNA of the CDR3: TGTGCCAGCAGCTCCCCGGGGGAGAATGAGCAGTTCTTC. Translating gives CASSSPGENEQFF.

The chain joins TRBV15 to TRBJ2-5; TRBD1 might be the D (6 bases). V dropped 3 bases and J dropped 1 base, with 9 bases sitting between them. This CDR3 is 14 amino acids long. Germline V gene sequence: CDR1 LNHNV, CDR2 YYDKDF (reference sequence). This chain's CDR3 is CATSRDRLQETQYF. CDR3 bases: TGTGCCACCAGCAGGGACAGACTCCAAGAGACCCAGTACTTC. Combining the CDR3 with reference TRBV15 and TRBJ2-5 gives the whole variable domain DAMVIQNPRYQVTQFGKPVTLSCSQTLNHNVMYWYQQKSSQAPKLLFHYYDKDFNNEADTPDNFQSRRPNTSFCFLDIRSPGLGDTAMYLCATSRDRLQETQYFGPGTRLLVL.

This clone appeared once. CDR3 region: CASSLEPSNQPQHF. DNA of the CDR3: TGCGCCAGCAGCTTGGAGCCCAGCAATCAGCCCCAGCATTTT. This sequence joins TRBV5-1 and TRBJ1-5; D gene ambiguous. CDR1 and CDR2 (germline): SGHRS, YFSETQ. The length of the CDR3 is 14 residues. The V gene lost 0 bases and the J gene lost 1 base, with 5 bases spanning the gap.

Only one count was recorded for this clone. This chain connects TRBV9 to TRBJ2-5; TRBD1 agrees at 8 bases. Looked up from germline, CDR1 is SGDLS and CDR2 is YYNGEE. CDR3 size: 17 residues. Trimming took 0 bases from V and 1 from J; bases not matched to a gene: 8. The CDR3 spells CASSVGGGTGIQETQYF. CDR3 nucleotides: TGTGCCAGCAGCGTAGGAGGAGGGACAGGTATCCAAGAGACCCAGTACTTC. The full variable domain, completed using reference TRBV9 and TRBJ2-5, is DSGVTQTPKHLITATGQRVTLRCSPRSGDLSVYWYQQSLDQGLQFLIQYYNGEERAKGNILERFSAQQFPDLHSELNLSSLELGDSALYFCASSVGGGTGIQETQYFGPGTRLLVL.

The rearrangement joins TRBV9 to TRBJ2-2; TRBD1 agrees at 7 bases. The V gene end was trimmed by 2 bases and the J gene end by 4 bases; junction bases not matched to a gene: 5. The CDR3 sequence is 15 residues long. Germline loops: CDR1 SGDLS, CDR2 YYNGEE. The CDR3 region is CASSVDAGGTGELFF. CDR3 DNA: TGTGCCAGCAGCGTCGACGCAGGGGGCACCGGGGAGCTGTTTTTT.

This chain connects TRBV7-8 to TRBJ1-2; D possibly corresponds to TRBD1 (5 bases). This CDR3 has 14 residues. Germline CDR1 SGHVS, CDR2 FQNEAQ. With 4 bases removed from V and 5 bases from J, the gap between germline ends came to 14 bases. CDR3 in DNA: TGTGCCAGCAGCTCGCATCTGGGGCCTTATGGCTACACCTTC. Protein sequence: CASSSHLGPYGYTF. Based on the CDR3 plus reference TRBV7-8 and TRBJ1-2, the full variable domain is GAGVSQSPRYKVAKRGQDVALRCDPISGHVSLFWYQQALGQGPEFLTYFQNEAQLDKSGLPSDRFFAERPEGSVSTLKIQRTQQEDSAVYLCASSSHLGPYGYTFGSGTRLTVV.

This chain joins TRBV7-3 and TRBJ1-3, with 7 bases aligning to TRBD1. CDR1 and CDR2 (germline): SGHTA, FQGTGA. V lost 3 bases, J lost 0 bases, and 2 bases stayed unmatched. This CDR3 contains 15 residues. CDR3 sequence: CASSLGTASGNTIYF. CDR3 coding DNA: TGTGCCAGCAGCTTGGGGACAGCCTCTGGAAACACCATATATTTT.

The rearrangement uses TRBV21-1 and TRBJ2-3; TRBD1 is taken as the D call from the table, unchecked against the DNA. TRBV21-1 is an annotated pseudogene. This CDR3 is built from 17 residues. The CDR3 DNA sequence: TGTGCCAGCAGGTGGGACAGGGGACCGAGGCCGTTCGATACGCAGTATTTT. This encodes CASRWDRGPRPFDTQYF.

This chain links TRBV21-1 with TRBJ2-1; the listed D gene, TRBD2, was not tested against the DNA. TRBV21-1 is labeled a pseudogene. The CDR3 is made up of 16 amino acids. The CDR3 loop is CASSKVEDGGNNEQFF. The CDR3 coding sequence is TGTGCCAGCAGCAAGGTGGAGGACGGCGGGAACAATGAGCAGTTCTTC.

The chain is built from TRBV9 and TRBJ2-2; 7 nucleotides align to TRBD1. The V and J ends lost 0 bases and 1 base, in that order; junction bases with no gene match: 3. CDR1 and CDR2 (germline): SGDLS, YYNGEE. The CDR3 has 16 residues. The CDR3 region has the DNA TGTGCCAGCAGCGTAGGACAGGGTTGGAACACCGGGGAGCTGTTTTTT. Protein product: CASSVGQGWNTGELFF.

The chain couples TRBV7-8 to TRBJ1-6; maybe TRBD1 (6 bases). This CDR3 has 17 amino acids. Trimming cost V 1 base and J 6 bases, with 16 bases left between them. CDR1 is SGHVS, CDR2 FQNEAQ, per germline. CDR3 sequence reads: CASSLVNRVWVNSPLHF. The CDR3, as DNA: TGTGCCAGCAGCTTAGTCAACAGGGTCTGGGTTAATTCACCCCTCCACTTT.

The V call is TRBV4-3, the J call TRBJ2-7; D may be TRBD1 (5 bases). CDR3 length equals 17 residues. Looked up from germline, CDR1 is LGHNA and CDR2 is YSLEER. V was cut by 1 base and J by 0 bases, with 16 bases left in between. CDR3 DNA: TGCGCCAGCAGCCAAGTCGGCTGGGGCACCAGCTCCTACGAGCAGTACTTC. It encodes CASSQVGWGTSSYEQYF.

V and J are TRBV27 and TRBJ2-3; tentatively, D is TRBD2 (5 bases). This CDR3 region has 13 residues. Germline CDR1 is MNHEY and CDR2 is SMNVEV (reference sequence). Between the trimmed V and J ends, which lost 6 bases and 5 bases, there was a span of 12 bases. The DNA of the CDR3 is TGTGCCAGCAGGGACTCTTGGGAAGATACGCAGTATTTT. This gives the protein CASRDSWEDTQYF.

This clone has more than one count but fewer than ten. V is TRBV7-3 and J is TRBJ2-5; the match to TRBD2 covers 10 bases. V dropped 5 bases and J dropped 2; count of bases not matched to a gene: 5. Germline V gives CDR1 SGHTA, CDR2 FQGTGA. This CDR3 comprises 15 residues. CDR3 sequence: CASSRTSGKQETQYF. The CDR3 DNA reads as TGTGCCAGCAGCCGGACTAGCGGCAAACAAGAGACCCAGTACTTC.

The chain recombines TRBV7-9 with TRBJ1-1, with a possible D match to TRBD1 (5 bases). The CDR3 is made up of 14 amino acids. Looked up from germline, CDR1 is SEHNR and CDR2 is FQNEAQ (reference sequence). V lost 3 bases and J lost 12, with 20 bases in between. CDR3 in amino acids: CASSLATVPRGTFF. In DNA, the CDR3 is TGTGCCAGCAGCTTGGCGACAGTTCCGCGCGGGACTTTCTTT.

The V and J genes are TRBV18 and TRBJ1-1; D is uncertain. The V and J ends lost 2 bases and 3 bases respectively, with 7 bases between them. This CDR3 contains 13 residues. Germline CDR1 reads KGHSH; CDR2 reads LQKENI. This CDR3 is CASSPGQDTEAFF. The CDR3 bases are TGTGCCAGCTCACCAGGGCAGGACACTGAAGCTTTCTTT. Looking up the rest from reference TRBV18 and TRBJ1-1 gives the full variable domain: NAGVMQNPRHLVRRRGQEARLRCSPMKGHSHVYWYRQLPEEGLKFMVYLQKENIIDESGMPKERFSAEFPKEGPSILRIQQVVRGDSAAYFCASSPGQDTEAFFGQGTRLTVV.

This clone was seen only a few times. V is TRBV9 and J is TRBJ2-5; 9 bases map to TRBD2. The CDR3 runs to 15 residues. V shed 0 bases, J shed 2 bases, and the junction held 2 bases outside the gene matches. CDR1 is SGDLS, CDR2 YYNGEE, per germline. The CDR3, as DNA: TGTGCCAGCAGCGTAGGGCGGGGGGGGCAAGAGACCCAGTACTTC. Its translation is CASSVGRGGQETQYF.

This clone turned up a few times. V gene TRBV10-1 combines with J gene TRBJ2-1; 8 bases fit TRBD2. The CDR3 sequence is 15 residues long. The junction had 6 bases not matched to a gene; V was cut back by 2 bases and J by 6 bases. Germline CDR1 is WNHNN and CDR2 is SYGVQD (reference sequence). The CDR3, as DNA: TGCGCCAGCAGTGAGGGACTAGCTCCCTCCAATGAGCAGTTCTTC. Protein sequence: CASSEGLAPSNEQFF.

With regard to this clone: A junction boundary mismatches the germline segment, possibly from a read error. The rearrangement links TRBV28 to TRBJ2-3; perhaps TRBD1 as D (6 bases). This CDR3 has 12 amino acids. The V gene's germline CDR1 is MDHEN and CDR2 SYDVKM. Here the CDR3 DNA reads TGTGCCAGCAGTTTGCTTTCAGGACAGTTCGAGTTT. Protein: CASSLLSGQFEF. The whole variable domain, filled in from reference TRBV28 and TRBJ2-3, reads DVKVTQSSRYLVKRTGEKVFLECVQDMDHENMFWYRQDPGLGLRLIYFSYDVKMKEKGDIPEGYSVSREKKERFSLILESASTNQTSMYLCASSLLSGQFEFGPGTRLTVL.

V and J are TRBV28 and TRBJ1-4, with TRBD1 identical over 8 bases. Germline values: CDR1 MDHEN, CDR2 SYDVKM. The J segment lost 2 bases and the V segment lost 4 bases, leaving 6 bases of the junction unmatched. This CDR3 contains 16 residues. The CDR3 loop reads CASSSDRAGTNEKLFF. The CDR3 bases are TGTGCCAGCAGTTCGGACAGGGCTGGGACTAATGAAAAACTGTTTTTT.

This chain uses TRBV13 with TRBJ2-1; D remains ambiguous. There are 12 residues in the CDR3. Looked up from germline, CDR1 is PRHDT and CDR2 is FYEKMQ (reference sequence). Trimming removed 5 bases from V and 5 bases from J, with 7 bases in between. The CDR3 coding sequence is TGTGCCAGCAGCACTTCTCACAATGAGCAGTTCTTC. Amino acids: CASSTSHNEQFF.

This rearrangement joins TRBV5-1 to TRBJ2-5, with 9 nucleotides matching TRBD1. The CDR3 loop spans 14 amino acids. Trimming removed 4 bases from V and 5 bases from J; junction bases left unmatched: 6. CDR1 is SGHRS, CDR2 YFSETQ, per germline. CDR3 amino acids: CASSQTGGWETQYF. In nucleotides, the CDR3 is TGCGCCAGCAGCCAAACAGGGGGCTGGGAGACCCAGTACTTC.

The CDR3 region is CASSPGQGIGANVLTF. The CDR3, as DNA: TGTGCCAGCAGCCCGGGACAGGGGATCGGGGCCAACGTCCTGACTTTC. This chain uses TRBV5-4 with TRBJ2-6, with 10 nucleotides matching TRBD1. The junction had 5 bases not matched to a gene; V was cut back by 4 bases and J by 4 bases. Germline V gene data show CDR1 as SGHNT and CDR2 as YYREEE (reference sequence). The CDR3 has 16 residues.